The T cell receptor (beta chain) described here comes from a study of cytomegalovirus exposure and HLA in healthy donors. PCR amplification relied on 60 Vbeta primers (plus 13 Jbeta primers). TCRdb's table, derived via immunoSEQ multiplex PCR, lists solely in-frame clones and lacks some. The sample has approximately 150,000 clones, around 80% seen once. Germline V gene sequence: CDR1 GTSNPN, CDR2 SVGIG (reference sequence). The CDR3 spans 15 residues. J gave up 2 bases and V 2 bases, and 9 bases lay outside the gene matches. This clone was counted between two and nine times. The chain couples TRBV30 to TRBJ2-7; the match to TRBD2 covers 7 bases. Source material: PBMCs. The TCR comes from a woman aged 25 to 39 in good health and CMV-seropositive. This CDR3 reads CAWSPLRGGTYEQYF. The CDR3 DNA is TGTGCCTGGAGTCCACTACGCGGGGGAACCTACGAGCAGTACTTC.